The 13 T cell receptor beta chains below come from one sample, sequenced in a study of metastatic and nonmetastatic thyroid tumors. TCRdb used MiXCR to call clones anew from the PCR reads. The repertoire holds roughly 23,000 clones, 20% to 25% seen once, with roughly 13% in the top ten. Prior to thyroid surgery, none of the patients had received any treatment. The specimen was blood. The receptors derive from a male donor with papillary thyroid cancer or a benign thyroid nodule (not recorded which). Some clones in this sample may be carry-over from other donors' samples.

By its share, this clone is medium-sized. The chain combines TRBV28 with TRBJ2-1, with 16 nucleotides matching TRBD2. The CDR3 extends over 18 amino acids. With V trimmed by 4 bases and J by 4 bases, 7 bases remained unmatched. Germline CDR1 MDHEN, CDR2 SYDVKM. CDR3 sequence reads: CASSSSGLAGGEYNEQFF. The CDR3, as DNA: TGTGCCAGCAGTTCCTCGGGACTAGCGGGAGGGGAGTACAATGAGCAGTTCTTC.

To note about this clone: At one end the junction does not follow the germline gene, possibly because of a read error. The chain has TRBV7-2 and TRBJ2-5, with D unclear. Germline values: CDR1 SGHTA, CDR2 FQGNSA. The CDR3 has 15 residues. As DNA, the CDR3 is TGTGCCAGCAGCTTAAGAGTGGGATACAAAGAGACACAGTACTTC. It specifies CASSLRVGYKETQYF.

V and J are TRBV9 and TRBJ1-3; unclear D gene. The germline CDR1 and CDR2 sequences are SGDLS and YYNGEE. Trimming shortened V by 4 bases and J by 4 bases, and 9 bases separated the two germline ends. CDR3 length: 13 amino acids. For the CDR3, the DNA is TGTGCCAGCAGCCCTGGGGTAGGAAACACCATATATTTT. Amino acid sequence: CASSPGVGNTIYF.

The gene calls are TRBV5-1 and TRBJ2-3; D uncertain. V dropped 0 bases and J dropped 1 base, with 6 bases sitting between them. The germline CDR1 and CDR2 sequences are SGHRS and YFSETQ. This CDR3 is built from 14 residues. For the CDR3, the DNA is TGCGCCAGCAGCTTGGCCCAGCGCACAGATACGCAGTATTTT. Protein product: CASSLAQRTDTQYF. The full variable domain, its missing parts supplied by reference TRBV5-1 and TRBJ2-3, is KAGVTQTPRYLIKTRGQQVTLSCSPISGHRSVSWYQQTPGQGLQFLFEYFSETQRNKGNFPGRFSGRQFSNSRSEMNVSTLELGDSALYLCASSLAQRTDTQYFGPGTRLTVL.

The genes are TRBV30 and TRBJ2-3; TRBD2 agrees at 7 bases. Per germline, CDR1 GTSNPN and CDR2 SVGIG (reference sequence). V was pared by 4 bases and J by 4 bases, with 11 bases of the junction left unmatched. The CDR3 is 15 residues long. In DNA, the CDR3 is TGTGCCTGGACCCTGACTAGCAGGCGGGCAGATACGCAGTATTTT. This gives the protein CAWTLTSRRADTQYF.

On this clone: One end of the junction is discordant with germline, which a read error may explain. Here the CDR3 reads CASSQDPVQGGTDTQYF. As DNA, the CDR3 is TGTGCCAGCAGCCAAGATCCCGTGCAGGGTGGCACAGATACTCAGTATTTT. This chain connects TRBV4-2 to TRBJ2-3; the D gene is possibly TRBD1 (5 bases). Germline loops: CDR1 LGHNA, CDR2 YNFKEQ. The CDR3 contains 17 residues.

This clone was observed many times. The chain couples TRBV7-2 to TRBJ2-3; 9 bases are shared with TRBD2. Germline CDR1 SGHTA, CDR2 FQGNSA. J gave up 7 bases and V 3 bases, and 11 bases lay outside the gene matches. The CDR3 runs to 16 residues. CDR3 loop: CASSLNSGSGSYTQYF. The CDR3 coding sequence is TGTGCCAGCAGCTTGAATAGCGGGAGTGGGAGTTATACGCAGTATTTT. Using reference TRBV7-2 and TRBJ2-3 for the parts outside the CDR3, the full variable domain is GAGVSQSPSNKVTEKGKDVELRCDPISGHTALYWYRQSLGQGLEFLIYFQGNSAPDKSGLPSDRFSAERTGGSVSTLTIQRTQQEDSAVYLCASSLNSGSGSYTQYFGPGTRLTVL.

This clone is medium-sized (0.01 to 0.1%) within its sample. A read error may account for a junction end that differs from germline. V usage is TRBV5-1 and J usage is TRBJ2-1, with D perhaps matching TRBD2 (5 bases). CDR1 is SGHRS and CDR2 is YFSETQ in the germline V gene. The CDR3 consists of 18 residues. The CDR3 sequence: CASSLGSQRFSSYNEQFF. In DNA form, the CDR3 reads TGCGCCAGCAGTTTGGGGAGTCAGAGGTTCAGCTCCTACAATGAGCAGTTCTTC.

This clone was picked up many times. Being one base from a much bigger clone, this may be a read error. Other nucleotide sequences in the sample specify the same CDR3. The rearrangement links TRBV15 to TRBJ2-3; D ambiguous. This CDR3 region has 15 residues. The V gene's germline CDR1 is LNHNV and CDR2 YYDKDF (reference sequence). The CDR3 DNA is TGTGCCACCAGCCCGAACGGGTATAGCACGGATACGCAGTATTTT. It is translated as CATSPNGYSTDTQYF.

This clone was found a few times. This chain joins TRBV2 and TRBJ2-2; D unclear. CDR1 and CDR2 from the germline V gene are SNHLY and FYNNEI. This CDR3 has 15 residues. The V end was cut by 1 base, the J end by 0 bases, with 6 bases between. CDR3 loop: CASSEGLSNTGELFF. For the CDR3, the DNA is TGTGCCAGCAGTGAAGGACTGTCGAACACCGGGGAGCTGTTTTTT.

This clone was seen more than once but under ten times. The gene calls are TRBV13 and TRBJ2-1, with D tentatively TRBD2 (6 bases). This CDR3 comprises 16 residues. The germline gives CDR1 PRHDT, CDR2 FYEKMQ (reference sequence). Between the trimmed V and J ends, which lost 6 bases and 2 bases, there was a span of 17 bases. In DNA, the CDR3 is TGTGCCAGCAGTCCCGACGGGGGAGGTGCCTACAATGAGCAGTTCTTC. Translated: CASSPDGGGAYNEQFF.

Comments on this clone: Sequence at one end of the junction differs from germline and may be a read error. The rearrangement links TRBV7-8 to TRBJ2-3, with D hard to call. The germline V gene has CDR1 SGHVS and CDR2 FQNEAQ. The CDR3 runs to 14 residues. CDR3 loop: CASILLTTTYTQYF. The CDR3, as DNA: TGTGCCAGCATCTTGCTAACTACCACATATACGCAGTATTTT.

This clone was seen repeatedly, ten times or more. Different DNA sequences within this sample yield the same CDR3. The chain carries TRBV20-1 and TRBJ2-2, with D perhaps TRBD2 (5 bases). CDR3 length: 13 residues. Trimming left V 3 bases short and J 5 bases short, with 10 bases between. The V gene's germline CDR1 is DFQATT and CDR2 SNEGSKA (reference sequence). CDR3 nucleotide sequence: TGCAGTGCTAGTCGGGGTGCAACCGGGGAGCTGTTTTTT. Protein: CSASRGATGELFF.